The 18 T cell receptor beta chains presented below share a single source sample, sequenced in a study of blood T cell repertoires in COVID-19. Method: immunoSEQ multiplex PCR; TCRdb's copy keeps in-frame clones and lacks some. The sample yields around 400,000 clones, 70% to 90% seen once. Sequences were obtained from PBMCs or T cells enriched from blood (not recorded which). The receptors shown here come from a woman younger than 30 who had been exposed to COVID-19.

The chain joins TRBV27 to TRBJ2-3, with 11 bases matching TRBD2. CDR1 is MNHEY, CDR2 SMNVEV, per germline (reference sequence). The V gene end was trimmed by 4 bases and the J gene end by 2 bases; junction bases not matched to a gene: 14. The CDR3 totals 19 residues. CDR3 sequence (DNA): TGTGCCAGCAGTTCTATAGCGGGGGGGCCAGGCTTTATCACAGATACGCAGTATTTT. This codes for CASSSIAGGPGFITDTQYF.

The V call is TRBV28, the J call TRBJ1-6, with TRBD1 matching 10 bases. Germline CDR1 reads MDHEN; CDR2 reads SYDVKM. This CDR3 is 16 amino acids long. The trim removed 3 bases at V and 7 bases at J, leaving 6 bases unmatched. The CDR3 loop reads CASSFMGQGKNSPLHF. The DNA of the CDR3 is TGTGCCAGCAGTTTCATGGGACAGGGGAAAAATTCACCCCTCCACTTT.

The chain combines TRBV5-1 with TRBJ2-5, with 11 bases fitting TRBD1. Trimming removed 3 bases from V and 5 bases from J; junction bases left unmatched: 6. The CDR3 has 15 residues. Germline V gene lookup returns CDR1 SGHRS and CDR2 YFSETQ. The CDR3 DNA reads as TGCGCCAGCAGCTCCCAGGGGGACAGGGGGGAGACCCAGTACTTC. It specifies CASSSQGDRGETQYF. Drawing the rest from reference TRBV5-1 and TRBJ2-5, the complete variable domain is KAGVTQTPRYLIKTRGQQVTLSCSPISGHRSVSWYQQTPGQGLQFLFEYFSETQRNKGNFPGRFSGRQFSNSRSEMNVSTLELGDSALYLCASSSQGDRGETQYFGPGTRLLVL.

In DNA, the CDR3 is TGTGCCAGCAGGGCCTGGGAGGGGAACACCGGGGAGCTGTTTTTT. It specifies CASRAWEGNTGELFF. The chain joins TRBV13 to TRBJ2-2, with 7 positions matching TRBD2. The junction had 5 bases not matched to a gene; V was cut back by 6 bases and J by 1 base. There are 15 residues in the CDR3. Per the germline V gene, CDR1 is PRHDT and CDR2 is FYEKMQ (reference sequence). Using reference TRBV13 and TRBJ2-2 for the parts outside the CDR3, the full variable domain is AAGVIQSPRHLIKEKRETATLKCYPIPRHDTVYWYQQGPGQDPQFLISFYEKMQSDKGSIPDRFSAQQFSDYHSELNMSSLELGDSALYFCASRAWEGNTGELFFGEGSRLTVL.

CDR3 DNA: TGTGCCGTGCAGGGAACTAACTATGGCTACACCTTC. Amino acids: CAVQGTNYGYTF. The chain is built from TRBV6-5 and TRBJ1-2; tentatively, D is TRBD1 (5 bases). V lost 11 bases to trimming and J lost 0 bases, with 10 bases between them. Germline CDR1 is MNHEY and CDR2 is SVGAGI. The CDR3 loop spans 12 amino acids.

The V and J genes are TRBV5-4 and TRBJ1-3; 7 bases agree with TRBD1. V shed 6 bases, J shed 4 bases, and the junction held 4 bases outside the gene matches. The germline CDR1 and CDR2 sequences are SGHNT and YYREEE (reference sequence). This CDR3 contains 13 residues. The CDR3 bases are TGTGCCAGCACCACAGGGGCGGGAAACACCATATATTTT. Translated: CASTTGAGNTIYF.

CDR3 DNA: TGCAGCGTGGGGTCGGGGACAGACGGTTCACCCCTCCACTTT. Residues: CSVGSGTDGSPLHF. The chain has TRBV29-1 and TRBJ1-6, with TRBD1 matching 7 bases. The CDR3 length is 14 residues. The junction had 11 bases not matched to a gene; V was cut back by 6 bases and J by 9 bases. The germline CDR1 and CDR2 sequences are SQVTM and ANQGSEA.

Remarks on this clone: Other DNA sequences in the sample encode the same CDR3. The rearrangement joins TRBV18 to TRBJ1-4; D remains unclear. Trimming cost V 5 bases and J 0 bases, with 7 bases left between them. In germline, CDR1 is KGHSH, CDR2 LQKENI. The CDR3 has 14 amino acids. CDR3 DNA: TGTGCCAGCTCAAGAACTGCAACTAATGAAAAACTGTTTTTT. This sequence encodes CASSRTATNEKLFF.

J is TRBJ2-5 and V is TRBV7-9, with a possible D match to TRBD1 (6 bases). CDR1 is SEHNR and CDR2 is FQNEAQ in the germline V gene (reference sequence). There are 15 residues in the CDR3. With 5 bases removed from V and 5 bases from J, the gap between germline ends came to 18 bases. CDR3 bases: TGTGCCAGCAGCCTAGGACCCCAGGGGTCGGAGACCCAGTACTTC. Its protein is CASSLGPQGSETQYF.

The rearrangement uses TRBV4-3 and TRBJ1-1, with 10 positions matching TRBD1. CDR3 length: 14 residues. CDR1 and CDR2 (germline): LGHNA, YSLEER. The V segment lost 4 bases and the J segment 3 bases; nucleotides outside the gene matches: 2. CDR3: CASSRGQGDTEAFF. The CDR3 DNA reads TGCGCCAGCAGCCGCGGACAGGGGGACACTGAAGCTTTCTTT.

This chain uses TRBV5-6 with TRBJ1-2; no reliable D call. There are 16 residues in the CDR3. V dropped 3 bases and J dropped 8 bases, with 23 bases sitting between them. CDR1 is SGHDT and CDR2 is YYEEEE in the germline V gene. DNA for the CDR3: TGTGCCAGCAGCTGGTATAGTCTCGGAGGTCAGGAAGGCTACACCTTC. Translating it yields CASSWYSLGGQEGYTF.

The chain couples TRBV27 to TRBJ1-6; D remains unclear. Trimming stripped 5 bases from V and 6 bases from J, with 14 bases between. Germline assignment: CDR1 MNHEY and CDR2 SMNVEV (reference sequence). This CDR3 is 15 amino acids long. The CDR3 DNA sequence: TGTGCCAGCAGTCGGCTTTCTGGAGCTAATTCACCCCTCCACTTT. The encoded protein is CASSRLSGANSPLHF.

J is TRBJ2-7 and V is TRBV29-1, with 7 bases aligning to TRBD1. Trimming at V came to 6 bases and at J to 1 base, leaving 9 bases not matched to a gene. This CDR3 comprises 14 residues. Germline CDR1 reads SQVTM; CDR2 reads ANQGSEA. For the CDR3, the DNA is TGCAGCGTGAGATTTAACAGGGGATCCTACGAGCAGTACTTC. As protein: CSVRFNRGSYEQYF.

The chain links TRBV5-1 to TRBJ2-3, with D perhaps matching TRBD2 (5 bases). Deletions cut 4 bases from V and 4 bases from J, with 13 bases between. Germline CDR1 and CDR2: SGHRS and YFSETQ. This CDR3 comprises 14 residues. DNA for the CDR3: TGCGCCAGCAGCCTAAAGGACTTTTCAGATACGCAGTATTTT. The encoded protein is CASSLKDFSDTQYF. The whole variable domain, filled in from reference TRBV5-1 and TRBJ2-3, reads KAGVTQTPRYLIKTRGQQVTLSCSPISGHRSVSWYQQTPGQGLQFLFEYFSETQRNKGNFPGRFSGRQFSNSRSEMNVSTLELGDSALYLCASSLKDFSDTQYFGPGTRLTVL.

This sequence joins TRBV3-1 (or the pseudogene TRBV3-2) and TRBJ1-5, with 8 bases identical to TRBD1. V shed 3 bases, J shed 4 bases, and the junction held 5 bases outside the gene matches. CDR1 LGHDT and CDR2 YNNKEL come from the germline V gene (reference sequence). The CDR3 extends over 15 amino acids. The CDR3: CASSHGQGRNQPQHF. CDR3 nucleotides: TGTGCCAGCAGCCACGGACAGGGTCGGAATCAGCCCCAGCATTTT.

The V and J genes are TRBV27 and TRBJ2-6; D might be TRBD1 (5 bases). Germline values: CDR1 MNHEY, CDR2 SMNVEV (reference sequence). The CDR3 consists of 16 residues. Trimming left V 4 bases short and J 2 bases short, with 12 bases between. As DNA, the CDR3 is TGTGCCAGCAGTTCTGGGGCGTCGGCTGGGGCCAACGTCCTGACTTTC. Amino acids: CASSSGASAGANVLTF. Looking up the rest from reference TRBV27 and TRBJ2-6 gives the full variable domain: EAQVTQNPRYLITVTGKKLTVTCSQNMNHEYMSWYRQDPGLGLRQIYYSMNVEVTDKGDVPEGYKVSRKEKRNFPLILESPSPNQTSLYFCASSSGASAGANVLTFGAGSRLTVL.

The gene calls are TRBV25-1 and TRBJ2-1, with D tentatively TRBD2 (7 bases). Germline loops: CDR1 MGHDK, CDR2 SYGVNS. The CDR3 consists of 16 residues. V lost 6 bases, J lost 0 bases, and 15 bases lay in between. The CDR3 DNA is TGTGCCAGCAGGGGCGGGGGCAGCAGCTCCTACAATGAGCAGTTCTTC. This sequence encodes CASRGGGSSSYNEQFF.

With respect to this clone: Other nucleotide sequences from this sample produce the same CDR3. CDR3 nucleotides: TGCGCCAGCAGCTTGCAGGGGGACACCGGGGAGCTGTTTTTT. It codes for CASSLQGDTGELFF. The chain has TRBV5-1 and TRBJ2-2; 7 nucleotides line up with TRBD1. The CDR3 covers 14 residues. V dropped 1 base and J dropped 3; count of bases not matched to a gene: 0. CDR1 and CDR2 (germline): SGHRS, YFSETQ.